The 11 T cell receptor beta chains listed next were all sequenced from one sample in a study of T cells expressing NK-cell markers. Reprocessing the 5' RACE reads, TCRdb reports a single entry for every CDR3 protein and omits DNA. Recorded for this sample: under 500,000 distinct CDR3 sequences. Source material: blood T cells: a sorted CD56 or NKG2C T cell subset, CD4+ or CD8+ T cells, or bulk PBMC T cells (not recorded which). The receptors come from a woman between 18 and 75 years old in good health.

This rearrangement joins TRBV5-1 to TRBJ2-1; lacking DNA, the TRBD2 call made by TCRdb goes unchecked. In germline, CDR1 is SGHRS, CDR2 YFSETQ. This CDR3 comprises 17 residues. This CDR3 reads CASSITSGRARANEQFF.

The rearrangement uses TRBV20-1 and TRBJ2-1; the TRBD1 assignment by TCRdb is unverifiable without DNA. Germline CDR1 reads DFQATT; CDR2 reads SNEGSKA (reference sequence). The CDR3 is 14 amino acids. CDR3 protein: CSARDRRPGNEQFF.

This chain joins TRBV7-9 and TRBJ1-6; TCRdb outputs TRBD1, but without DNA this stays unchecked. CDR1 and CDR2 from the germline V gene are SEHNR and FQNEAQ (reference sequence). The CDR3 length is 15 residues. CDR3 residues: CASSPPGTGNSPLHF.

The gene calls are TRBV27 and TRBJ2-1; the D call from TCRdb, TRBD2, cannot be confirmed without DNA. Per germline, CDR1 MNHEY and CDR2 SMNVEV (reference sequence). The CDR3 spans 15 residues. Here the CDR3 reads CASSLRTRAYNEQFF.

The CDR3 protein is CATSTPTPSGETQYF. The chain recombines TRBV24-1 with TRBJ2-5; the TRBD1 assignment by TCRdb is unverifiable without DNA. CDR3 length: 15 residues. In germline, CDR1 is KGHDR, CDR2 SFDVKD.

The CDR3 reads CASSLEYASGSVYEQYF. The gene calls are TRBV12-3 or TRBV12-4 and TRBJ2-7; without DNA, the TCRdb call of TRBD2 cannot be checked. CDR3 size: 17 residues.

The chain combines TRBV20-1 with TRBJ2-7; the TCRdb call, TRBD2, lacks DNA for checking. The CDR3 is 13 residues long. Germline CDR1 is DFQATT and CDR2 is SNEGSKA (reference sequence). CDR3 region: CSATTSGAYEQYF.

The CDR3 protein is CASSLNPSLYGYTF. The chain couples TRBV7-2 to TRBJ1-2. Germline loops: CDR1 SGHTA, CDR2 FQGNSA. The CDR3 has 14 residues. The full variable domain, completed using reference TRBV7-2 and TRBJ1-2, is GAGVSQSPSNKVTEKGKDVELRCDPISGHTALYWYRQSLGQGLEFLIYFQGNSAPDKSGLPSDRFSAERTGGSVSTLTIQRTQQEDSAVYLCASSLNPSLYGYTFGSGTRLTVV.

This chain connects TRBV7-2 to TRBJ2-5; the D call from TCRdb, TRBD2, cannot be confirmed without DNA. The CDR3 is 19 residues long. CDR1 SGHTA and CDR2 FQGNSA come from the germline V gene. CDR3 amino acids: CASSLAPGLAGVFQETQYF. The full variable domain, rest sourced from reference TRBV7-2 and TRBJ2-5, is GAGVSQSPSNKVTEKGKDVELRCDPISGHTALYWYRQSLGQGLEFLIYFQGNSAPDKSGLPSDRFSAERTGGSVSTLTIQRTQQEDSAVYLCASSLAPGLAGVFQETQYFGPGTRLLVL.

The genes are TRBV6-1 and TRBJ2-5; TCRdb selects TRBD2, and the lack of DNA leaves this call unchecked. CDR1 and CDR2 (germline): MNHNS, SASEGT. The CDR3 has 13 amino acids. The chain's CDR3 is CASTRTPSETQYF.

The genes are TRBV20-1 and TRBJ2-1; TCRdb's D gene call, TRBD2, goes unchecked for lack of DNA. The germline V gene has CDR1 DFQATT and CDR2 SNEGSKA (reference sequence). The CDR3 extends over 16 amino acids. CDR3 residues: CSARGLAGGKGNEQFF.